This T cell receptor beta chain stems from a study of T-cell reconstitution after alpha-beta-depleted transplantation in children (dated by TCRdb to 2016 to 2017). In the study overall: The study quantitatively tracked T-cell immune reconstitution after TCRalphabeta/CD19-depleted allogeneic hematopoietic cell transplantation in children using TCR repertoire profiling.

Study-wide conclusions, independent of this receptor: About two months after transplant, the apparently early recovery of alphabetaT-cell counts reportedly depended on just several hundred clones that had expanded rapidly and came from non-depleted graft cells. The frequencies of hyperexpanded clones fell over the following months, and after one year, T-cell counts and TCRbeta diversity were mostly attributed to newly produced T cells. In some patients, the high TCRbeta diversity seen at day 60 was put down to recipient T cells and intrathymic progenitors that had survived conditioning.

This clonotype occurred many times. Its binding antigen is unknown. No much larger clone is present one base from it, and per-base qualities are unavailable. This specimen's treatment or condition label, per the study, means: allogeneic hematopoietic cell transplantation with graft depleted of TCRalphabeta T cells and CD19 B cells. Transplant recipients were children who received TCRalphabeta/CD19-depleted allogeneic hematopoietic cell grafts. Libraries were built with PCR. Sequenced on an Illumina HiSeq 2500. TCR library preparation used molecular barcoding, with unique molecular identifiers applied to normalize quantification of the TCRbeta repertoire. Clones were called with MiXCR by TCRdb after fastp trimmed the public reads at Q25, and only in-frame beta chains were retained. Identical CDR3 proteins give one entry, which carries the most common genes and DNA. The sample table holds 700,000 or so distinct CDR3 sequences, of which roughly 14% were seen once. Jointly, the top ten make up 0.75% to 0.85% of the sample.

The CDR3 numbers 10 residues from cysteine through phenylalanine. Only the CDR3 portion is preserved as DNA: 30 bases, with reading frame beginning at the first base. The junction shows trimming of 8 bases on V and 6 bases on J, plus 8 bases between the germline ends. CDR1 MNHEY and CDR2 SVGAGI are derived from the germline V gene. The specimen comprised PBMCs, sampled before TCRalphabeta/CD19-depleted stem cell transplant. Recombination linked TRBV6-5 to TRBJ2-7; the D segment could be TRBD2, given 5 matching bases. This receptor was obtained from a girl under 10 years old with congenital amegakaryocytic thrombocytopenia, due to receive a stem cell transplant. Read as DNA, the sequence is TGTGCCAGCGGACGGGGCGAGCAGTACTTC. Translated, it gives CASGRGEQYF.